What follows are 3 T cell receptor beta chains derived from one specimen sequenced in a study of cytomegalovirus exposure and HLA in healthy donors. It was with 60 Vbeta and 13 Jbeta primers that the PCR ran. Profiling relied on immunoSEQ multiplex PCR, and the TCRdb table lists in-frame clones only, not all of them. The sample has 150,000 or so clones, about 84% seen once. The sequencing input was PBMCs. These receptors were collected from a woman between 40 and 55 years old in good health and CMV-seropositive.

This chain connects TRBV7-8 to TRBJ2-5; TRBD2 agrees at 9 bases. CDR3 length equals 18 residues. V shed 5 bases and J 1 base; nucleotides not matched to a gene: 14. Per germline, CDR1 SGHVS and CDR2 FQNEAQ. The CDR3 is CASSPGLVAGAAQETQYF. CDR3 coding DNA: TGTGCCAGCAGCCCGGGGTTGGTAGCGGGAGCCGCCCAAGAGACCCAGTACTTC.

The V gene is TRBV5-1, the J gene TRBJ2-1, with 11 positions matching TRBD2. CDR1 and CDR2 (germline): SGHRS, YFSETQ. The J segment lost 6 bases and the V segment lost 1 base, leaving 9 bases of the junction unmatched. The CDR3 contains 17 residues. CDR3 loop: CASSLRLAGGVGNEQFF. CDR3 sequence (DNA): TGCGCCAGCAGCTTGCGGCTAGCGGGAGGAGTTGGCAATGAGCAGTTCTTC.

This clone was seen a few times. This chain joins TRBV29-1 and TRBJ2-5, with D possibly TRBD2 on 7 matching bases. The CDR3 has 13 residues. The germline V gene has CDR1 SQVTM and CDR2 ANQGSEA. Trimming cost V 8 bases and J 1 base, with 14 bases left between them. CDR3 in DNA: TGCAGCTCTGAGGGGGGGCTCCAAGAGACCCAGTACTTC. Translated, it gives CSSEGGLQETQYF.